This T cell receptor (beta chain) was sequenced for a study of cytomegalovirus exposure and HLA in healthy donors. On the study more broadly: Tens of millions of unique TCR sequences came from HLA-typed donors in an early release.

Nominal health characterized the donors when sampled, though unrecorded immune exposures were likely. Of note for this clone: Its specificity is unknown. Other DNA sequences in the sample encode the same CDR3.

The CDR3 totals 12 residues. Germline lookup yields CDR1 GTSNPN and CDR2 SVGIG (reference sequence). Trimming took off 5 bases at V and 5 bases at J, with 10 bases between the two ends. Overall study findings and caveats: 164 TCR beta chains were listed as cytomegalovirus-associated.

This PCR relied on a set of 60 Vbeta primers and 13 Jbeta primers. Sequencing was performed with immunoSEQ multiplex PCR; in TCRdb, only in-frame clones are kept and a portion is missing. This table holds 100,000 to 150,000 clones, 70% to 90% found once. This TCR derives from a man between 18 and 29 years old in good health and CMV-seropositive. Material for sequencing was PBMCs. The chain employs TRBV30 and TRBJ2-1; D might be TRBD2 (5 bases). CDR3 nucleotides: TGTGCCTGGGCGAGGGCCAACAATGAGCAGTTCTTC. This codes for CAWARANNEQFF. Complete variable domain (other parts from reference TRBV30 and TRBJ2-1): SQTIHQWPATLVQPVGSPLSLECTVEGTSNPNLYWYRQAAGRGLQLLFYSVGIGQISSEVPQNLSASRPQDRQFILSSKKLLLSDSGFYLCAWARANNEQFFGPGTRLTVL.